These 6 T cell receptor beta chains share one sample of origin, sequenced in a study of T cell responses to AZD1222 COVID-19 vaccine. Assay used: immunoSEQ multiplex PCR; TCRdb lists only in-frame clones, some missing. The sample consists of around 99,000 clones, approximately 86% of them appearing once. Sequenced here: peripheral blood, sampled on day 0 of AZD1222 vaccination. These receptors were obtained from an adult in good health.

This chain links TRBV19 with TRBJ2-4, with a tentative D call TRBD2 (5 bases). CDR1 is LNHDA and CDR2 is SQIVND in the germline V gene (reference sequence). The CDR3 contains 17 residues. Trimming took off 4 bases at V and 0 bases at J, with 16 bases between the two ends. CDR3 DNA sequence: TGTGCCAGTAGTAGGACTGGTCTACGTGTAGCCAAAAACATTCAGTACTTC. The encoded protein is CASSRTGLRVAKNIQYF. The full variable domain, rest sourced from reference TRBV19 and TRBJ2-4, is DGGITQSPKYLFRKEGQNVTLSCEQNLNHDAMYWYRQDPGQGLRLIYYSQIVNDFQKGDIAEGYSVSREKKESFPLTVTSAQKNPTAFYLCASSRTGLRVAKNIQYFGAGTRLSVL.

This clone was seen a few times. V is TRBV2 and J is TRBJ2-1; 9 positions agree with TRBD2. The CDR3 contains 20 residues. Germline trimming cut 2 bases from V and 1 base from J; bases unmatched to any gene: 15. Germline values: CDR1 SNHLY, CDR2 FYNNEI. In DNA form, the CDR3 reads TGTGCCAGCAGTGAACGTGGCGGGAGGGCCATAAGTAGGTCCTACAATGAGCAGTTCTTC. This gives the protein CASSERGGRAISRSYNEQFF.

The rearrangement uses TRBV7-2 and TRBJ2-7; 11 bases match TRBD2. The CDR3 sequence is 18 residues long. The ends lost 2 bases at V and 0 bases at J; junction bases unmatched: 9. Germline V lookup: CDR1 SGHTA, CDR2 FQGNSA. CDR3 sequence reads: CASSLSASGRTLSYEQYF. The CDR3 nucleotides are TGTGCCAGCAGCTTATCGGCTAGCGGGAGGACCCTCTCCTACGAGCAGTACTTC.

In the case of this clone: Different DNA sequences within this sample yield the same CDR3. The V call is TRBV27, the J call TRBJ1-2; tentative D call: TRBD1 (5 bases). V was cut by 2 bases and J by 4 bases, with 8 bases left in between. Germline V gene sequence: CDR1 MNHEY, CDR2 SMNVEV (reference sequence). The CDR3 length is 13 residues. The CDR3 DNA reads as TGTGCCAGCAGTTTACGGGGGTCCTATGGCTACACCTTC. This gives the protein CASSLRGSYGYTF.

The rearrangement joins TRBV3-1 (or the pseudogene TRBV3-2) to TRBJ2-1; 9 positions agree with TRBD1. This CDR3 has 14 residues. V lost 3 bases, J lost 6 bases, and 3 bases stayed unmatched. Germline V gives CDR1 LGHDT, CDR2 YNNKEL (reference sequence). The CDR3 is CASSQTGQGNEQFF. CDR3 nucleotides: TGTGCCAGCAGCCAGACGGGACAGGGCAATGAGCAGTTCTTC.

V usage is TRBV18 and J usage is TRBJ1-2; TRBD1 might be the D (5 bases). V was cut by 2 bases and J by 7 bases, with 17 bases left in between. The CDR3 extends over 15 amino acids. The germline CDR1 and CDR2 sequences are KGHSH and LQKENI. CDR3 loop: CASSPSSGGEGGYTF. For the CDR3, the DNA is TGTGCCAGCTCACCATCTTCCGGGGGTGAGGGTGGCTACACCTTC.